A selection of T cell receptor beta chains follows, all from one sample in a study of blood T cell repertoires in COVID-19. Only in-frame clones appear in the TCRdb table, and some are missing; sequencing was by immunoSEQ multiplex PCR. The sample has some 250,000 clones, roughly 85% seen once. Sequenced: PBMCs or T cells enriched from blood (not recorded which). The receptors derive from a woman aged 45 to 65 who had recovered from COVID-19. CDR3s include the opening cysteine and the closing phenylalanine or tryptophan. D genes are given only for firm matches. Clone size is shown for a subset of rows, as once, few, many or a class of expanded clone.

size	D	V	J	DNA	CDR3
.	TRBD2	TRBV28	TRBJ2-3	TGTGCCAGCAGTTTAGAGCGGGAGGGGTCAGATACGCAGTATTTT	CASSLEREGSDTQYF
many	TRBD2	TRBV5-4	TRBJ2-3	TGTGCCAGCAGCTTAGATGCCAGCGGGGAAACGCAGTATTTT	CASSLDASGETQYF
.	TRBD1	TRBV2	TRBJ1-1	TGTGCCAGCACCTCGACAGGGGACACTGAAGCTTTCTTT	CASTSTGDTEAFF
.	.	TRBV11-3	TRBJ2-1	TGTGCCAGCAGCTTACCGGGATACAATGAGCAGTTCTTC	CASSLPGYNEQFF
.	TRBD2	TRBV5-1	TRBJ2-3	TGCGCCAGCAGCTTGGAACTAGCGGGATACACAGATACGCAGTATTTT	CASSLELAGYTDTQYF
few	.	TRBV14	TRBJ1-4	TGTGCCAGCAGCCAAGATTTTTTCCCGAATGAAAAACTGTTTTTT	CASSQDFFPNEKLFF
.	.	TRBV6-1	TRBJ1-1	TGTGCCAGCAGTGAAGCTACAGGGATGAGCACTGAAGCTTTCTTT	CASSEATGMSTEAFF
.	TRBD1	TRBV15	TRBJ2-7	TGTGCCACCAGCAGAGATAGAGGGACAGGGGGCGCAGAGCAGTACTTC	CATSRDRGTGGAEQYF
.	TRBD1	TRBV25-1	TRBJ2-3	TGTGCCAGCAGTGACGACAGGGGGGCAGATACGCAGTATTTT	CASSDDRGADTQYF
.	.	TRBV28	TRBJ1-2	TGTGCCAGCAGTTTCCACGGTGGCTACACCTTC	CASSFHGGYTF
.	.	TRBV6-5	TRBJ2-7	TGTGCCAGCGGAAGGGGTGGGTACGAGCAGTACTTC	CASGRGGYEQYF
.	TRBD1	TRBV18	TRBJ1-5	TGTGCCAGCTCGGCTGACATGCAGGGGGCCGGACAGCCCCAGCATTTT	CASSADMQGAGQPQHF
.	TRBD2	TRBV19	TRBJ2-5	TGTGCCAGTAGTATAGAGGGACTAGCGGGAGGGCCTGGTTACGAGACCCAGTACTTC	CASSIEGLAGGPGYETQYF
.	.	TRBV19	TRBJ2-7	TGTGCCAGTAGTAGGGTTACAGGGATCGGCGAGCAGTACTTC	CASSRVTGIGEQYF
.	TRBD1	TRBV7-9	TRBJ2-3	TGTGCCAGCAGCCCACAGGGGAGCACAGATACGCAGTATTTT	CASSPQGSTDTQYF
.	.	TRBV2	TRBJ2-7	TGTGCCAGCAGTTCGGGGTTCGAGCAGTACTTC	CASSSGFEQYF
.	.	TRBV28	TRBJ1-2	TGTGCCAGCAGTGACTTCCTACGTAATTCTAACTATGGCTACACCTTC	CASSDFLRNSNYGYTF
.	.	TRBV7-9	TRBJ2-3	TGTGCCAGCAGCTCATACGCCCGCATAGAGGGTACGCAGTATTTT	CASSSYARIEGTQYF
.	.	TRBV18	TRBJ1-6	TGTGCCAGCTCACCATCGGGGAGTTCCTATAATTCACCCCTCCACTTT	CASSPSGSSYNSPLHF
once	.	TRBV9	TRBJ2-3	TGTGCCAGCAGCCCTAGTCCAGATACGCAGTATTTT	CASSPSPDTQYF
.	.	TRBV27	TRBJ2-2	TGTGCCAGCAGTTTAAAGGGACCCGGGAGAAGCACCGGGGAGCTGTTTTTT	CASSLKGPGRSTGELFF
.	TRBD1	TRBV3-1/TRBV3-2	TRBJ2-1	TGTGCCAGCAGCCAACCTTGGGACAGGGAGGCGGGCCACTCCTACAATGAGCAGTTCTTC	CASSQPWDREAGHSYNEQFF
few	.	TRBV5-1	TRBJ2-1	TGCGCCAGCAGCAGGGCGGGAATAAACAATGAGCAGTTCTTC	CASSRAGINNEQFF